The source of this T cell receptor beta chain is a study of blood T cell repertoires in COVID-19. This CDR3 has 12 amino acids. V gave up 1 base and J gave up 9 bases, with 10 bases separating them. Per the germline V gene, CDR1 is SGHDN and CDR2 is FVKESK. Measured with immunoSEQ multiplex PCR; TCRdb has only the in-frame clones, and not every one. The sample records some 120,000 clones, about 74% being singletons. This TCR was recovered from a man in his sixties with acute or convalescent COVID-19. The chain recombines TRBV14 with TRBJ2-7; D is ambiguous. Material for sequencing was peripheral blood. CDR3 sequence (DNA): TGTGCCAGCAGCCAAGTCCCTAATGTGCAGTACTTC. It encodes CASSQVPNVQYF.